This T cell receptor beta chain is from a study of blood T cell repertoires in COVID-19. Turning to the study itself: The study drew acute and convalescent COVID-19 samples from the United States, Italy and Spain. Sample material is recorded as cDNA or gDNA derived from T cells, B-cell-depleted T cells, or PBMCs.

Germline lookup yields CDR1 KGHSH and CDR2 LQKENI. The CDR3 runs 19 residues. The V and J ends lost 1 base and 0 bases, in that order; junction bases with no gene match: 15. This clone was seen more than once but under ten times. Sequenced by immunoSEQ multiplex PCR; TCRdb stores in-frame clones only, minus some. The sample holds under 150,000 clones, approximately 86% seen once. The TCR originated in a woman aged 35 to 49 with active or convalescent COVID-19. The rearrangement uses TRBV18 and TRBJ2-7, with TRBD1 identical over 7 bases. The sample consisted of peripheral blood. The CDR3 DNA sequence: TGTGCCAGCTCACCACGGCCAGCCAACAGGGGTACGCTCTCCTACGAGCAGTACTTC. Amino acid sequence: CASSPRPANRGTLSYEQYF.